This TCR beta chain appears in the sequencing data of a study of OX40 agonist ivuxolimab in advanced cancers. A note on the overall study: Ivuxolimab was a fully human IgG2 agonistic monoclonal antibody targeting the costimulatory receptor OX40 (CD134). Intravenous ivuxolimab was administered to patients every 2 weeks at six dose levels: 0.01, 0.1, 0.3, 1.5, 3 and 10 mg/kg. Of the roughly 51 patients in dose escalation, 19 had hepatocellular carcinoma, approximately 15 had melanoma, 9 had renal cell carcinoma and 9 had head and neck cancer. In the dose-escalation cohort, 65% to 85% of patients were male, and the mean age was 60 years with a range of roughly 23 to 79. Prior anti-PD-1, anti-PD-L1 or anti-CTLA-4 therapy was permitted, and checkpoint inhibitors had been received by under 50% of dose-escalation patients. Three dose-escalation patients achieved partial responses, one with hepatocellular carcinoma and two with cutaneous melanoma. The purpose of peripheral TCRbeta sequencing was to test whether ivuxolimab changed TCR sequence diversity and led to clonal T-cell expansion. The paper covers the monotherapy dose-escalation part of the phase I ivuxolimab trial, which included N ≈ 50 patients. Study-level results and caveats: In the 0.1-3.0 mg/kg groups, partial responders had among the lowest normalized peripheral clonal expansion, particularly in CD8+ T cells. Which antigens the clonally expanded peripheral T cells were specific for was not determined. Low levels of normalized T-cell clonal expansion were also seen in some patients who did not respond. At doses of 0.1 to 3.0 mg/kg, clonal expansion of both CD4+ and CD8+ T cells in blood was seen between baseline and week 6. After ivuxolimab, expanded clones were on average more numerous among CD8+ T cells than among CD4+ T cells.

To sequence the TCRbeta CDR3 region, genomic DNA was isolated from the sorted cells. The immunoSEQ Assay was used for sequencing of TCRbeta CDR3 regions. This immuneACCESS table, as held by TCRdb, lists in-frame sequences with V and J called but not all clones. Of the missing ones, under half trace to an unresolved V gene in checked studies; the others have no known cause. This sample comprises roughly 34,000 clones, nearly 75% of them detected only once. The biggest ten clones account for about a fifth of the sample. A few counts support this clone. It has no known antigen specificity. Base qualities are missing; no much larger clone stands one base away. CDR1 and CDR2, looked up from the germline V gene, are SGHTA and FQGNSA. Its CDR3 holds 14 amino acids, cysteine through phenylalanine. Only CDR3 DNA remains: 42 bases, in frame from the first base. V and J are trimmed by 5 bases and 9 bases, and the gene matches miss 4 bases of the junction.

The trial excluded patients who had a history of autoimmune disease or who were on systemic immunosuppression. Peripheral blood for TCR sequencing was drawn from every dose cohort at baseline, at cycle 4 day 1 and at cycle 7 day 1. The samples were drawn from a first-in-human, open-label, multicenter phase I dose-escalation trial of ivuxolimab. The trial enrolled adults with locally advanced or metastatic head and neck squamous cell, hepatocellular, melanoma or renal cell carcinoma. CD4+ and CD8+ T cells were sorted separately from peripheral blood before TCR sequencing. The source was CD4+ or CD8+ T cells sorted from blood, collected in a trial of the OX40 agonist ivuxolimab. Here the chain combines TRBV7-2 and TRBJ2-3, with 14 central nucleotides matching TRBD2. The TCR was taken from an adult with an advanced solid tumor such as melanoma, head and neck, liver or kidney cancer. The CDR3: CASSRGLAGETQYF. The DNA sequence follows: TGTGCCAGCAGCCGGGGACTAGCGGGGGAGACGCAGTATTTT.